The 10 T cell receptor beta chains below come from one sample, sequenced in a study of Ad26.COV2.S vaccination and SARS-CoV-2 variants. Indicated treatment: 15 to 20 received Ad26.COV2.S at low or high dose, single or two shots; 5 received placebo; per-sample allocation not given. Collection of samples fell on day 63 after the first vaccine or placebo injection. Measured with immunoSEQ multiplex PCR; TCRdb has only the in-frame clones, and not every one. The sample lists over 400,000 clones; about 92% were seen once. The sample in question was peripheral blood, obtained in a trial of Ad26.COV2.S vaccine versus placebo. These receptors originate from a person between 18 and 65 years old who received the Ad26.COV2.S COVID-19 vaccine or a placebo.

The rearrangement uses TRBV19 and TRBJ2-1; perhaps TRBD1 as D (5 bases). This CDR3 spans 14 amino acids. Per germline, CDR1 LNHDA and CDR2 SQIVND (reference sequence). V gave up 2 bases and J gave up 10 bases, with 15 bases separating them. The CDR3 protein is CASSINRGPAEQFF. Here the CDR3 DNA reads TGTGCCAGTAGTATAAATAGGGGCCCGGCGGAGCAGTTCTTC.

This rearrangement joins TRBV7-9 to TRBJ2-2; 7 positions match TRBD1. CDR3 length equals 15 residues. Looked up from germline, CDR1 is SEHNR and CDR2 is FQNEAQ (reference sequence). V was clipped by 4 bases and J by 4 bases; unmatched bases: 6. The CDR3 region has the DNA TGTGCCAGCAGCTGGACAGGTTCCTTCACCGGGGAGCTGTTTTTT. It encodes CASSWTGSFTGELFF.

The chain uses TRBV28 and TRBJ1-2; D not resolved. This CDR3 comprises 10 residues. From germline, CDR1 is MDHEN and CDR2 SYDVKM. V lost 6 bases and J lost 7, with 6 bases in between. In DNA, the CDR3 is TGTGCCAGCAGCGGGTTTGGCTACACCTTC. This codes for CASSGFGYTF.

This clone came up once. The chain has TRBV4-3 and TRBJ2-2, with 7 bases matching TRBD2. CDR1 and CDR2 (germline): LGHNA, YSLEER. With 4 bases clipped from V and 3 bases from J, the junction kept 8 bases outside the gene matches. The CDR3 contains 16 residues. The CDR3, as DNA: TGCGCCAGCAGCCGGGCTGGGGGGGGAGACACCGGGGAGCTGTTTTTT. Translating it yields CASSRAGGGDTGELFF.

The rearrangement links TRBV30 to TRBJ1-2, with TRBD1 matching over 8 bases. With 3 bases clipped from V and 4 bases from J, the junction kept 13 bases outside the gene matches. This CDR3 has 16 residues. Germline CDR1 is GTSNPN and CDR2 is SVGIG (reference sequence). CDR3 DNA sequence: TGTGCCTGGAGCGACCATAAGGACAGGGATGTCTATGGCTACACCTTC. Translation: CAWSDHKDRDVYGYTF.

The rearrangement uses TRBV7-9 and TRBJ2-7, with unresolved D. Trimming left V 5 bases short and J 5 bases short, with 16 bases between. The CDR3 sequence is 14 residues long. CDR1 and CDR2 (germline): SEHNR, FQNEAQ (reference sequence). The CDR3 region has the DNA TGTGCCAGCAGCCAGTCGGCCCCGACGGACGAGCAGTACTTC. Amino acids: CASSQSAPTDEQYF.

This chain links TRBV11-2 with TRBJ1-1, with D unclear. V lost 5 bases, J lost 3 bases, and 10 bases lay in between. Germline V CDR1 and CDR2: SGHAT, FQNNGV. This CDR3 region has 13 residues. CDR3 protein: CASSRGRDTEAFF. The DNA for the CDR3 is TGTGCCAGCAGCCGGGGAAGGGACACTGAAGCTTTCTTT.

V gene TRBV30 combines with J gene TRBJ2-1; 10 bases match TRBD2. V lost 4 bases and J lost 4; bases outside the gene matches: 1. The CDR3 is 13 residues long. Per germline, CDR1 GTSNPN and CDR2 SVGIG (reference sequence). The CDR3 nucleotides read TGTGCCTGGATTAGCGGGGGGTACAATGAGCAGTTCTTC. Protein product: CAWISGGYNEQFF.

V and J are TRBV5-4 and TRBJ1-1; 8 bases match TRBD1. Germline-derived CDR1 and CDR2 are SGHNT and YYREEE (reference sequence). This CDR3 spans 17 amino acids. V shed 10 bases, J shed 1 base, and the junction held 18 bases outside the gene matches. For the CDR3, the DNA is TGTGCCCTCAGCCCTCCCGGACAGGGAATACCGAACACTGAAGCTTTCTTT. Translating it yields CALSPPGQGIPNTEAFF.

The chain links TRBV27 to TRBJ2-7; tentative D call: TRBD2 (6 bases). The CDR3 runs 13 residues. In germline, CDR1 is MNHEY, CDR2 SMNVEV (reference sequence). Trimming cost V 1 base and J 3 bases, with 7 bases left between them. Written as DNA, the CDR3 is TGTGCCAGCAGTTTATACGGGGGCTACGAGCAGTACTTC. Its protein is CASSLYGGYEQYF.